This T cell receptor beta chain was sequenced for a study of shared clonotypes between healthy human individuals. Some clones are missing from TCRdb's copy, which holds only in-frame ones; the method was immunoSEQ multiplex PCR. This table has over 1.4 million clones, over 95% appearing once. Recent vaccinations or acute infections were absent in the healthy HIV-negative adult donors. The split of CD4+ cells yielded CD45RA+ naive and CD45RA-negative memory subsets. Per the germline V gene, CDR1 is SEHNR and CDR2 is FQNEAQ (reference sequence). V lost 1 base and J 5 bases, leaving 14 bases between the germline ends. The CDR3 spans 15 residues. This clone was detected once.

Sequencing was done on a sample of naive CD4+ T cells sorted from blood. The subset was: CD45RA+ positively selected. The chain links TRBV7-9 to TRBJ1-1; TRBD1 might be the D (5 bases). The receptor comes from a man aged 25-45 years in good health. The CDR3 coding sequence is TGTGCCAGCAGCTTAGTACCAGGGAAGGAGACTGAAGCTTTCTTT. Amino acids: CASSLVPGKETEAFF.